The clone carrying this TCR beta chain was picked up a small number of times. Its antigen is unknown. This entry comes from a study of early T cells in non-severe SARS-CoV-2 infection. Overall study findings and caveats: VDJdb matches were skewed toward anti-spike CD8 T cell responses.

Individually, cDNA molecules had unique molecular identifiers attached to them. TCRdb re-called the 5' RACE reads with MiXCR, one entry per CDR3 protein. The sample contains under 80,000 distinct CDR3 sequences, approximately 13% of which appear only once. The CDR3 runs to 15 residues. Germline loops: CDR1 SQVTM, CDR2 ANQGSEA. Trimming took off 6 bases at V and 4 bases at J, with 21 bases between the two ends. The clonotype comes from an adult who was a healthcare worker with PCR-confirmed SARS-CoV-2 infection or an uninfected control (not recorded which). The chain couples TRBV29-1 to TRBJ1-2; D ambiguous. The sequenced material came from whole blood. DNA for the CDR3: TGCAGCGTATATCCCCAATTAGCGGGAGGCTATGGCTACACCTTC. Encoded protein: CSVYPQLAGGYGYTF.